Here is one TCR beta chain with its context. The antigen is unknown. TCRdb re-derived calls from the 5' RACE reads in MiXCR, one entry per CDR3 protein. The data show under 150,000 distinct CDR3 sequences, about a fifth seen once. The record originates from a study of T-cell memory formation after mild COVID-19. Study-wide points: CD4+ contracting clones were mainly CM and EM; CD8+ ones, EMRA. Several responding clones turned up in pre-infection memory, indicating that cross-reactive memory may have taken part.

This clonotype was obtained from a young man who had mild COVID-19 (a few samples of this study predate the infection). Cell type and time point are not known. What was sequenced was PBMCs or a T cell subset sorted from them (not recorded which).

CDR3 amino acids: CASSRLIDTARQAFF. Written as DNA, the CDR3 is TGCGCCAGCAGCCGCCTCATCGACACCGCGCGACAAGCTTTCTTT. The chain joins TRBV4-1 to TRBJ1-1; D gene unclear. Trimming took 4 bases from V and 9 from J, leaving 21 bases between them. CDR1 is MGHRA and CDR2 is YSYEKL in the germline V gene. The CDR3 has 15 residues.